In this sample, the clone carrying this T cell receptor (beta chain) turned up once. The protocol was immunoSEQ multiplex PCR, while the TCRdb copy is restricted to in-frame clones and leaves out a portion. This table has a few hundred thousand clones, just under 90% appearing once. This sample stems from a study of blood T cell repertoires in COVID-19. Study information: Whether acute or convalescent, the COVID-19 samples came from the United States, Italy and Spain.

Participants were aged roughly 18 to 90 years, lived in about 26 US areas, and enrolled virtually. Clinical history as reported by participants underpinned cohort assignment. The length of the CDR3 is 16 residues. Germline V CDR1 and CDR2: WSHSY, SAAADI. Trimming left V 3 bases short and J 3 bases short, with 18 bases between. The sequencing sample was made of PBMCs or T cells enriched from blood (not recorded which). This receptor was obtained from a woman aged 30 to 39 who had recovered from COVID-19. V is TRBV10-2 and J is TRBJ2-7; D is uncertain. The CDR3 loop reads CASSDGWWRADYEQYF. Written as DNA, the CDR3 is TGCGCCAGCAGTGATGGTTGGTGGAGAGCTGACTACGAGCAGTACTTC.